These T cell receptor beta chains were read from a single sample in a study of patients and donors after allogeneic stem cell transplantation. TCRdb fed the RT-PCR reads into MiXCR, producing one record per CDR3 protein. The table has about 160,000 distinct CDR3 sequences, approximately 30% seen once. Sample: blood, either unsorted or a sorted T cell fraction (not recorded which). These receptors were obtained from a human donor who was either an allogeneic HSCT recipient or a stem cell or donor lymphocyte infusion donor (not recorded which). It is not recorded whose cells these are; they may come from a transplant donor. Both conserved end residues are part of each CDR3. The D gene is left open where the match is weak. Some rows have no size entry. The others give once, few or many, or a class for an expanded clone.

TRBJ2-7 | . | . | TRBV5-1 | CASSLDGGIPYEQYF | TGCGCCAGCAGCTTGGATGGAGGCATCCCCTACGAGCAGTACTTC
TRBJ1-1 | . | . | TRBV6-6 | CASSLQEGNTEAFF | TGTGCCAGCAGCCTACAGGAGGGGAACACTGAAGCTTTCTTT
TRBJ1-5 | few | . | TRBV20-1 | CSVSPNNQPQHF | TGCAGTGTCAGCCCGAACAATCAGCCCCAGCATTTT
TRBJ2-7 | few | . | TRBV28 | CASSFVDYEQYF | TGTGCCAGCAGTTTTGTGGACTACGAGCAGTACTTC
TRBJ1-1 | . | . | TRBV7-9 | CASSFGYTEAFF | TGTGCCAGCAGCTTTGGGTACACTGAAGCTTTCTTT
TRBJ2-1 | . | TRBD2 | TRBV29-1 | CSASKGLAPYNEQFF | TGCAGCGCGTCGAAGGGACTAGCGCCCTACAATGAGCAGTTCTTC
TRBJ1-6 | few | . | TRBV7-8 | CASSRQGNSPLHF | TGTGCCAGCAGCCGCCAGGGGAATTCACCCCTCCACTTT
TRBJ1-1 | few | . | TRBV2 | CASSVFEGCAFF | TGTGCCAGCAGTGTGTTTGAGGGGTGTGCTTTCTTT
TRBJ1-4 | many | . | TRBV20-1 | CSAEYQRHNEKLFF | TGCAGTGCCGAGTACCAGAGACACAATGAAAAACTGTTTTTT
TRBJ2-3 | few | . | TRBV12-3/TRBV12-4 | CASSFSLDTQYF | TGTGCCAGCAGTTTTAGTTTGGATACGCAGTATTTT
TRBJ1-2 | few | . | TRBV28 | CASSLIGRAYGYTF | TGTGCCAGCAGTTTGATAGGAAGGGCCTATGGCTACACCTTC
TRBJ2-2 | . | TRBD2 | TRBV4-1 | CASSHLLAGGPVAGELFF | TGCGCCAGCAGCCACCTTTTAGCGGGAGGGCCCGTCGCCGGGGAGCTGTTTTTT
TRBJ2-4 | few | . | TRBV25-1 | CASSEIGQGAKNIQYF | TGTGCCAGCAGTGAAATCGGCCAAGGAGCCAAAAACATTCAGTACTTC
TRBJ2-3 | . | . | TRBV6-5 | CASRPTIATDTQYF | TGTGCCAGCAGACCCACCATAGCAACAGATACGCAGTATTTT
TRBJ2-3 | . | . | TRBV7-9 | CASRLGGADTQYF | TGTGCCAGCAGGTTGGGCGGAGCAGATACGCAGTATTTT
TRBJ2-5 | . | . | TRBV12-3/TRBV12-4 | CASSLEVQVHGRGETQYF | TGTGCCAGCAGTTTAGAAGTCCAGGTGCACGGTAGGGGAGAGACCCAGTACTTC
TRBJ1-2 | . | TRBD1 | TRBV7-8 | CASSGTGDRNGYTF | TGTGCCAGCAGCGGTACAGGGGACCGGAATGGCTACACCTTC
TRBJ1-6 | . | TRBD1 | TRBV25-1 | CASSVRDRAWSPLHF | TGTGCCAGCAGTGTCCGGGACAGGGCGTGGTCACCCCTCCACTTT
TRBJ1-2 | few | . | TRBV20-1 | CSARPPMDYGYTF | TGCAGTGCTAGACCGCCGATGGACTATGGCTACACCTTC
TRBJ2-7 | few | . | TRBV20-1 | CSARKPAGYSYEQYF | TGCAGTGCTAGAAAGCCCGCAGGGTACTCCTACGAGCAGTACTTC
TRBJ2-7 | . | . | TRBV4-2 | CASSQGAGVSSYEQYF | TGTGCCAGCAGCCAAGGGGCCGGGGTAAGCTCCTACGAGCAGTACTTC
TRBJ1-1 | . | . | TRBV25-1 | CASSGPYRVGGTEAFF | TGTGCCAGCAGTGGACCCTACAGGGTAGGCGGCACTGAAGCTTTCTTT
TRBJ2-1 | . | . | TRBV7-9 | CASSPPPISEQFF | TGTGCCAGCAGCCCTCCTCCGATTTCTGAGCAGTTCTTC
TRBJ1-3 | few | . | TRBV5-1 | CASSAESGSGNTIYF | TGCGCCAGCAGCGCAGAATCAGGGTCTGGAAACACCATATATTTT
TRBJ2-1 | few | . | TRBV20-1 | CSAMPGTYNEQFF | TGCAGTGCTATGCCGGGAACCTACAATGAGCAGTTCTTC
TRBJ2-3 | . | TRBD1 | TRBV12-3/TRBV12-4 | CASRWDRGPTDTQYF | TGTGCCAGCAGGTGGGACAGGGGACCCACAGATACGCAGTATTTT
TRBJ2-5 | . | . | TRBV21-1 | CASNKNGVQYQETQYF | TGTGCCAGCAACAAAAACGGGGTTCAGTACCAAGAGACCCAGTACTTC
TRBJ1-5 | few | . | TRBV6-2/TRBV6-3 | CASSSEAGRNQPQHF | TGTGCCAGCAGTAGTGAGGCAGGGCGCAATCAGCCCCAGCATTTT
TRBJ1-4 | many | . | TRBV4-3 | CASSQDVLWGGWGEKLFF | TGCGCCAGCAGCCAAGATGTTCTGTGGGGGGGCTGGGGTGAAAAACTGTTTTTT
TRBJ2-7 | . | . | TRBV15 | CATSRDVGSYEQYF | TGTGCCACCAGCAGAGATGTAGGCTCCTACGAGCAGTACTTC
TRBJ2-7 | few | . | TRBV20-1 | CSAADTGRSEQYF | TGCAGTGCTGCTGACACCGGTCGAAGCGAGCAGTACTTC
TRBJ1-3 | . | . | TRBV7-9 | CASSRIDRSISGNTIYF | TGTGCCAGCAGCCGAATCGACAGGTCGATCTCTGGAAACACCATATATTTT
TRBJ1-6 | . | TRBD1 | TRBV25-1 | CASSPKDRRSSYNSPLHF | TGTGCCAGCAGTCCAAAGGACAGGCGCAGCTCCTATAATTCACCCCTCCACTTT
TRBJ1-6 | . | TRBD1 | TRBV5-1 | CASSLAGTVNSPLHF | TGCGCCAGCAGCTTGGCCGGGACAGTCAATTCACCCCTCCACTTT
TRBJ2-1 | . | . | TRBV10-3 | CAISVTTGEQFF | TGTGCCATCAGTGTGACGACCGGTGAGCAGTTCTTC
TRBJ2-1 | few | . | TRBV20-1 | CSASRKYNEQFF | TGCAGTGCTAGCCGGAAGTACAATGAGCAGTTCTTC
TRBJ2-3 | . | . | TRBV29-1 | CSVPGPTDTQYF | TGCAGCGTTCCCGGACCCACAGATACGCAGTATTTT
TRBJ1-3 | . | TRBD1 | TRBV29-1 | CSVARTGGSGNTIYF | TGCAGCGTTGCCCGGACAGGCGGCTCTGGAAACACCATATATTTT
TRBJ2-1 | . | . | TRBV6-5 | CASNNGNEQFF | TGTGCCAGCAATAACGGCAATGAGCAGTTCTTC
TRBJ1-6 | . | . | TRBV3-1 | CASSQERGVGSYNSPLHF | TGTGCCAGCAGCCAAGAGCGGGGGGTCGGCTCCTATAATTCACCCCTCCACTTT
TRBJ2-7 | . | TRBD2 | TRBV15 | CATSSGRAGFEQYF | TGTGCCACCAGCTCCGGGAGGGCCGGTTTTGAGCAGTACTTC
TRBJ2-1 | . | TRBD1 | TRBV24-1 | CATSDRDRENNEQFF | TGTGCCACCAGTGATAGGGACAGGGAAAACAATGAGCAGTTCTTC
TRBJ1-1 | few | TRBD1 | TRBV5-1 | CASRQTGGRNTEAFF | TGCGCCAGCCGGCAGACAGGGGGACGGAACACTGAAGCTTTCTTT
TRBJ2-7 | . | . | TRBV10-3 | CANARRPDEQYF | TGTGCCAACGCGCGCCGACCAGACGAGCAGTACTTC
TRBJ2-3 | once | . | TRBV20-1 | CSASRMGGGTDTQYF | TGCAGTGCTAGCCGGATGGGGGGTGGCACAGATACGCAGTATTTT
TRBJ2-5 | . | . | TRBV29-1 | CSVGGLQETQYF | TGCAGCGTTGGGGGCCTCCAAGAGACCCAGTACTTC
TRBJ2-6 | . | TRBD1 | TRBV12-3/TRBV12-4 | CASCFGTGNSGANVLTF | TGTGCCAGTTGTTTTGGGACAGGCAACTCTGGGGCCAACGTCCTGACTTTC
TRBJ2-7 | . | TRBD2 | TRBV7-6 | CASSYGPRFSSGSVNEQYF | TGTGCCAGCAGCTACGGCCCCAGGTTCTCTAGCGGCTCAGTCAACGAGCAGTACTTC